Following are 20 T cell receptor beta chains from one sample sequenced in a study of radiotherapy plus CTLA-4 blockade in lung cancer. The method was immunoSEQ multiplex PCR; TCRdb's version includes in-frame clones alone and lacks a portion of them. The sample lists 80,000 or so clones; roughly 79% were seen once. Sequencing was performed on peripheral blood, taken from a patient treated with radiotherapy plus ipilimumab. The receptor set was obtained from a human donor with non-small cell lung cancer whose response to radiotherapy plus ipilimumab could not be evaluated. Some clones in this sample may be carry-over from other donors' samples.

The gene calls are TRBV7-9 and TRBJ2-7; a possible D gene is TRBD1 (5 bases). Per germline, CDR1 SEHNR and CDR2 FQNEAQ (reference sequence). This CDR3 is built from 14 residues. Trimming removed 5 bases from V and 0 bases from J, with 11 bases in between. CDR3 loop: CASSQGFSSYEQYF. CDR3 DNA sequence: TGTGCCAGCAGCCAGGGCTTTAGCTCCTACGAGCAGTACTTC.

CDR3 sequence reads: CASSRPDRASHRDTQYF. Here the CDR3 DNA reads TGTGCCAGCAGCCGACCCGACAGGGCCAGCCATCGGGATACGCAGTATTTT. The chain has TRBV9 and TRBJ2-3, with 7 bases matching TRBD1. V lost 4 bases, J lost 6 bases, and 17 bases stayed unmatched. Per germline, CDR1 SGDLS and CDR2 YYNGEE. The CDR3 is 17 residues long.

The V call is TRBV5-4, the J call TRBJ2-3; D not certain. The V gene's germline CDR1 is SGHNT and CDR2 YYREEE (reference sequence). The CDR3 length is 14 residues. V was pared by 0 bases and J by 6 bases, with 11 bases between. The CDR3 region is CASSLDPESDTQYF. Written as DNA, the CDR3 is TGTGCCAGCAGCTTGGACCCCGAGTCGGATACGCAGTATTTT.

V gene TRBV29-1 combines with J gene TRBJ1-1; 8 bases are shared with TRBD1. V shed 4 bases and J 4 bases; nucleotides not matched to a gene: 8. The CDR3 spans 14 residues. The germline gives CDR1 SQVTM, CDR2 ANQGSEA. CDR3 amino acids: CSVAADRVGTEAFF. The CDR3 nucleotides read TGCAGCGTTGCGGCGGACAGGGTCGGCACTGAAGCTTTCTTT.

This CDR3 reads CASRLNEKLFF. The DNA of the CDR3 is TGCGCCAGCAGACTTAATGAAAAACTGTTTTTT. The chain links TRBV5-1 to TRBJ1-4; D is unclear. CDR1 and CDR2 from the germline V gene are SGHRS and YFSETQ. Trimming took off 5 bases at V and 4 bases at J, with 3 bases between the two ends. The CDR3 has 11 residues. The whole variable domain, remainder taken from reference TRBV5-1 and TRBJ1-4, is KAGVTQTPRYLIKTRGQQVTLSCSPISGHRSVSWYQQTPGQGLQFLFEYFSETQRNKGNFPGRFSGRQFSNSRSEMNVSTLELGDSALYLCASRLNEKLFFGSGTQLSVL.

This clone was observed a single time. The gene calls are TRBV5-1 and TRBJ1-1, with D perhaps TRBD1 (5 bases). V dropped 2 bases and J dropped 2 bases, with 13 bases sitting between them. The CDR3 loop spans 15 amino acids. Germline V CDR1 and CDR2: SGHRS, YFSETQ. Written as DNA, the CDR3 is TGCGCCAGCAGCTTAGGGGCTGTAGAAAACACTGAAGCTTTCTTT. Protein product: CASSLGAVENTEAFF.

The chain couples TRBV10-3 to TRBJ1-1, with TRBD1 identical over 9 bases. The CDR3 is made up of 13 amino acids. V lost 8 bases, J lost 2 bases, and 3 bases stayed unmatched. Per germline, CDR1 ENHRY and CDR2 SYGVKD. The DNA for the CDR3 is TGTGCCATCGGGACAGGGAGTAACACTGAAGCTTTCTTT. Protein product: CAIGTGSNTEAFF.

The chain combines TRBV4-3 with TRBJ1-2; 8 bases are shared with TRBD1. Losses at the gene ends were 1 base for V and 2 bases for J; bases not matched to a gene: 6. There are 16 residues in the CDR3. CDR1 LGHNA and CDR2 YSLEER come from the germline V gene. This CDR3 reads CASSQGAGTGNYGYTF. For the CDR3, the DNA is TGCGCCAGCAGCCAAGGGGCCGGGACAGGCAACTATGGCTACACCTTC.

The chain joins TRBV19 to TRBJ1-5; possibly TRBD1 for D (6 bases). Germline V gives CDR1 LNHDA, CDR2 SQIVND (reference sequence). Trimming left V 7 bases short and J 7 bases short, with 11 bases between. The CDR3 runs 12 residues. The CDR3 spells CASNTGFQPQHF. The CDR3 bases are TGTGCCAGTAATACAGGGTTCCAGCCCCAGCATTTT.

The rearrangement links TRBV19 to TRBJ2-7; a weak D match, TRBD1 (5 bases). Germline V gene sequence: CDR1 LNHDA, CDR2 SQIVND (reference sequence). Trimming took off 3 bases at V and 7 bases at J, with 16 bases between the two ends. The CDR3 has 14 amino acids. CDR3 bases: TGTGCCAGTAGTATCCTGCAAAACCAGGGAGAGCAGTACTTC. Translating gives CASSILQNQGEQYF.

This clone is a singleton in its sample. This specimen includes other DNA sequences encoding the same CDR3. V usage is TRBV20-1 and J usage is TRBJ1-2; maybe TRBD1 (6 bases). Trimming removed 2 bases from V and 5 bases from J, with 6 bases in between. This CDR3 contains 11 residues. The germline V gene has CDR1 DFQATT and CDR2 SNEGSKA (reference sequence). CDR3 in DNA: TGCAGTGCTAGACAGGGGTATGGCTACACCTTC. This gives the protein CSARQGYGYTF.

The chain's CDR3 is CASSLSSRPSTGELFF. The CDR3 nucleotides read TGCGCCAGCAGCTTGTCTAGCCGGCCCAGCACCGGGGAGCTGTTTTTT. V is TRBV5-1 and J is TRBJ2-2; tentatively, D is TRBD2 (5 bases). CDR3 length: 16 amino acids. Germline CDR1 and CDR2: SGHRS and YFSETQ. Deletions cut 1 base from V and 4 bases from J, with 14 bases between.

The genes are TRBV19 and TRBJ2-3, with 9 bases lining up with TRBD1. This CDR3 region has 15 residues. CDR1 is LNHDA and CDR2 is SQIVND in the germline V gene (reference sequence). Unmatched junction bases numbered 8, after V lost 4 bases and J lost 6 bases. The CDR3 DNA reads TGTGCCAGTAGTAACATACAGGGGGCAGCCGATACGCAGTATTTT. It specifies CASSNIQGAADTQYF.

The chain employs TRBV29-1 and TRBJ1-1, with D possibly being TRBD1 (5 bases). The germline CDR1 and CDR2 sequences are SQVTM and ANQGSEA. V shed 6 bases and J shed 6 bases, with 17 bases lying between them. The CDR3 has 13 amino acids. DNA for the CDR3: TGCAGCGTAAACCGACGGGGGGGAGCTGAAGCTTTCTTT. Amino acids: CSVNRRGGAEAFF.

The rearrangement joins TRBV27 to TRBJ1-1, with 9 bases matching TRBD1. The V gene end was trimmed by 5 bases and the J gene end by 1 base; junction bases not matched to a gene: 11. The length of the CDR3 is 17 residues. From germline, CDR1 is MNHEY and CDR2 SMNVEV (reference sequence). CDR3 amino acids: CASSPGTGLARNTEAFF. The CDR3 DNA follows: TGTGCCAGCAGTCCGGGGACAGGGCTGGCTAGGAACACTGAAGCTTTCTTT.

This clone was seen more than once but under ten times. The CDR3 DNA sequence: TGTGCCAGCAGTTCCTACCTCGATTCCTACGAGCAGTACTTC. Residues: CASSSYLDSYEQYF. This chain uses TRBV27 with TRBJ2-7; D unclear. Germline V CDR1 and CDR2: MNHEY, SMNVEV (reference sequence). V was trimmed by 4 bases and J by 1 base, leaving 11 bases between them. The CDR3 is 14 residues long.

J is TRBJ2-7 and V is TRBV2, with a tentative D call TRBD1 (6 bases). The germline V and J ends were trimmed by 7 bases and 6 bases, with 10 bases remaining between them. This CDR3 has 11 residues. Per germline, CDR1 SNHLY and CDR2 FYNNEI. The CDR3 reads CASTGALEQYF. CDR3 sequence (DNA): TGTGCCAGCACAGGGGCCCTCGAGCAGTACTTC.

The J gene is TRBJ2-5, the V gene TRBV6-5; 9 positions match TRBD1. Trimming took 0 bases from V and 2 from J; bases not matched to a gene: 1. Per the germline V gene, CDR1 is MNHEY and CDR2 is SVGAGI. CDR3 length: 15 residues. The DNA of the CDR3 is TGTGCCAGCAGTTACTCGACAGGGGGGCAAGAGACCCAGTACTTC. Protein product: CASSYSTGGQETQYF.

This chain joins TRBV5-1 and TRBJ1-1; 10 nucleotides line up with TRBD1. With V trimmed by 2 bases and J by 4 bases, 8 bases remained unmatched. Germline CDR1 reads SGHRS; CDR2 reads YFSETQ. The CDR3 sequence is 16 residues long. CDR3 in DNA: TGCGCCAGCAGCTTACCGACAGGGGGCGGGGGCACTGAAGCTTTCTTT. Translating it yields CASSLPTGGGGTEAFF.

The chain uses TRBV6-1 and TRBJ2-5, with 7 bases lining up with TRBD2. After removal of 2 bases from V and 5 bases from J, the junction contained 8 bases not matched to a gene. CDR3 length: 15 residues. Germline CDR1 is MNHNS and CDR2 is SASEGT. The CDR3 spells CASSEWGGRRETQYF. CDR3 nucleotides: TGTGCCAGCAGTGAATGGGGGGGACGTCGGGAGACCCAGTACTTC.